Listed below are T cell receptor beta chains from one sample, sequenced in a study of liver allograft versus peripheral blood T cells. Using its own MiXCR run on the reads, TCRdb lists one record per CDR3 protein. This sample yields fewer than 15,000 distinct CDR3 sequences, of which around a sixth are seen a single time; approximately 2% belongs to the top ten. Receptors were obtained from a human patient who had a liver transplant. These T cells may partly come from the graft donor. Each CDR3 is given with its conserved first and last residue. The D gene is left open where the match is weak. For some rows the clone size is stated as once, few or many, or as a class when expanded; others skip it.

j_call d_call v_call clone_size cdr3_nt cdr3_aa
TRBJ2-3 - TRBV5-4 few TGTGCCAGCAGCTTTCCCGGGAGCACAGATACGCAGTATTTT CASSFPGSTDTQYF
TRBJ1-1 - TRBV20-1 - TGCAGCCCCCTCGGTGACACTGAAGCTTTCTTT CSPLGDTEAFF
TRBJ2-1 - TRBV9 few TGTGCCAGCAGCCCCAGGGGATGGGGGAGTTTCTACAATGAGCAGTTCTTC CASSPRGWGSFYNEQFF
TRBJ1-1 - TRBV28 - TGTGCCAGCAGTTTATCTAGTCCCGGTGAAGCTTTCTTT CASSLSSPGEAFF
TRBJ2-1 TRBD1 TRBV12-3/TRBV12-4 - TGTGCCAGCAGCCCTGGACAGGGTTATGACAATGAGCAGTTCTTC CASSPGQGYDNEQFF
TRBJ2-4 - TRBV28 - TGTGCCAGCCAAGACAGCGTAAAAAACATTCAGTACTTC CASQDSVKNIQYF
TRBJ2-7 - TRBV5-4 few TGTGCCAGCAGCAATCAGGGAGGCGACGAGCAGTACTTC CASSNQGGDEQYF
TRBJ2-2 TRBD2 TRBV6-2/TRBV6-3 medium-sized TGTGCCAGCACCTACCGGACTAGCGGGACCTACACCGCCTACACCGGGGAGCTGTTTTTT CASTYRTSGTYTAYTGELFF
TRBJ2-7 TRBD2 TRBV6-2/TRBV6-3 medium-sized TGTGCCAGCAGCCGCGTGGTAGCGGGAGGAGGCGAGCAGTACTTC CASSRVVAGGGEQYF
TRBJ2-5 - TRBV5-6 - TGTGCCAGCAGCCTAGACGGTTGGCCCGAGACCCAGTACTTC CASSLDGWPETQYF
TRBJ2-7 - TRBV7-2 many TGTGCCAGCAGCCCTATCAGGACCTACGAGCAGTACTTC CASSPIRTYEQYF
TRBJ1-5 - TRBV6-5 many TGTGCCAGCAGTTATTTCAGGGGCAATCAGCCCCAGCATTTT CASSYFRGNQPQHF
TRBJ1-2 - TRBV11-2 many TGTGCCAGCAGCCCCCAGGACACGTACCTTTACTATGGCTACACCTTC CASSPQDTYLYYGYTF
TRBJ2-1 - TRBV7-2 many TGTGCCAGCAGCTTTGGGGCAGTACCCTACAATGAGCAGTTCTTC CASSFGAVPYNEQFF
TRBJ1-5 TRBD1 TRBV30 - TGTGCCTGGGAACAGGGGCTAGGGCAGCCCCAGCATTTT CAWEQGLGQPQHF
TRBJ2-2 TRBD1 TRBV11-2 - TGTGCCAGCAGCCACCAGAGAAGGGGGCTGCACGGGGAGCTGTTTTTT CASSHQRRGLHGELFF
TRBJ2-5 TRBD2 TRBV18 many TGTGCCAGCTCTGCAACCCTAGCGGGAGGGCAAGAGACCCAGTACTTC CASSATLAGGQETQYF
TRBJ2-1 TRBD2 TRBV7-2 medium-sized TGTGCCAGCAGCCTGACTAGCGGGAGGTTCAATGAGCAGTTCTTC CASSLTSGRFNEQFF
TRBJ1-1 - TRBV7-2 many TGTGCCAGCAGTCCGAAGAGGGTAGGTGAAGCTTTCTTT CASSPKRVGEAFF
TRBJ2-7 - TRBV5-6 medium-sized TGTGCCAGCAGCGCGACCTGGTGGAGCTCCTACGAGCAGTACTTC CASSATWWSSYEQYF
TRBJ1-3 - TRBV5-6 many TGTGCCAGCAGCTTTTTAAACTCTGGAAACACCATATATTTT CASSFLNSGNTIYF
TRBJ2-3 - TRBV10-3 medium-sized TGTGCCATCAGTGGGGGAGCGGTTAGCACAGATACGCAGTATTTT CAISGGAVSTDTQYF
TRBJ2-7 - TRBV7-2 - TGTGCCAGCAGCTTAGCGCCTCGCGGTCCCTACGAGCAGTACTTC CASSLAPRGPYEQYF
TRBJ1-1 TRBD1 TRBV6-5 - TGTGCCAGCAGTTATTCTAGACAGGGCCTAATGAACACTGAAGCTTTCTTT CASSYSRQGLMNTEAFF
TRBJ2-3 - TRBV29-1 many TGCAGCGTGGAAACGAGGGCGCAGTATTTT CSVETRAQYF
TRBJ2-7 - TRBV28 many TGTGCCAGCAGTTTCACAGGCATTCTCGTGAGTTCCGAGCAGTACTTC CASSFTGILVSSEQYF
TRBJ2-2 - TRBV29-1 medium-sized TGCAGCGTTCACCCTCCTGGTTCGAACACCGGGGAGCTGTTTTTT CSVHPPGSNTGELFF
TRBJ2-7 TRBD1 TRBV5-1 - TGCGCCAGCAGCTTGGCCCGAAGACAGGGGTTCTCCTACGAGCAGTACTTC CASSLARRQGFSYEQYF
TRBJ1-4 TRBD1 TRBV9 - TGTGCCAGCAGCGCCGCGCGAGGGGGCGCGACTAATGAAAAACTGTTTTTT CASSAARGGATNEKLFF
TRBJ2-5 TRBD1 TRBV10-3 medium-sized TGTGCCATCAGTGGCAGGGGGCAGGAGACCCAGTACTTC CAISGRGQETQYF
TRBJ1-5 - TRBV28 few TGTGCCAGCAGTTTTAGTTCCCGCGGCAGGGGCCGGGCGAGCAATCAGCCCCAGCATTTT CASSFSSRGRGRASNQPQHF
TRBJ2-6 - TRBV12-3/TRBV12-4 - TGTGCCAGCAGTTTACGACGTCTCAGGTCTGGGGCCAACGTCCTGACTTTC CASSLRRLRSGANVLTF
TRBJ1-1 - TRBV6-6 medium-sized TGTGCCAGCAGCCCTTTGGGGGTGGGCACTGAAGCTTTCTTT CASSPLGVGTEAFF
TRBJ2-2 TRBD2 TRBV20-1 few TGCAGTGCTAGAGCTCCACCCAAGGTCGGGACTAGCGGGAGGGCCAACACCGGGGAGCTGTTTTTT CSARAPPKVGTSGRANTGELFF
TRBJ2-5 - TRBV18 - TGTGCCAGTTCCCTCCGTGACCAAGAGACCCAGTACTTC CASSLRDQETQYF
TRBJ2-7 - TRBV7-9 few TGTGCCAGCAGTAGGGCTGTGGGGATATCGTACGAGCAGTACTTC CASSRAVGISYEQYF
TRBJ2-4 TRBD2 TRBV19 - TGTGCCAGTAGTATAGGGGACGGGGGGTCCAAAAACATTCAGTACTTC CASSIGDGGSKNIQYF
TRBJ1-2 - TRBV19 medium-sized TGTGCCAGTGGGGCCCGGAGGCCCGTCTATGGCTACACCTTC CASGARRPVYGYTF
TRBJ2-5 - TRBV27 few TGTGCCAGCAGTTGGCTGCAAGAGACCCAGTACTTC CASSWLQETQYF
TRBJ2-7 TRBD2 TRBV20-1 few TGCAGTCATGTGGCTAGCGGCTCCTACGAGCAGTACTTC CSHVASGSYEQYF
TRBJ1-6 - TRBV7-9 - TGTGCCAGCAGCTTAGCAGGGATCGATAATTCACCCCTCCACTTT CASSLAGIDNSPLHF
TRBJ2-7 - TRBV11-2 few TGTGCCAGCAGCTTAGGATCCAGCGGGCCTGAATGGCAGTACTTC CASSLGSSGPEWQYF
TRBJ2-3 - TRBV6-5 few TGTGCCAGCAGTGATAGACAGGTCCTTTACACAGATACGCAGTATTTT CASSDRQVLYTDTQYF
TRBJ1-2 TRBD1 TRBV24-1 medium-sized TGTGCCACCTTCGGGGACAGGGGGACGGGAGGATATGGCTACACCTTC CATFGDRGTGGYGYTF
TRBJ1-1 - TRBV18 many TGTGCCAGCTCACCGTCAAGTACTGAAGCTTTCTTT CASSPSSTEAFF
TRBJ2-5 TRBD1 TRBV27 medium-sized TGTGCCAGCGGAAAGTTGACAGGGGAAACAGAGACCCAGTACTTC CASGKLTGETETQYF
TRBJ2-2 TRBD1 TRBV20-1 - TGCTCGACGCCCGGGACAGGGAGCGCGCTGTTTTTT CSTPGTGSALFF
TRBJ2-7 TRBD2 TRBV27 few TGTGCCAGCAGTTTACTCGGCGGGAGTATATACGAGCAGTACTTC CASSLLGGSIYEQYF
TRBJ1-3 TRBD1 TRBV7-3 - TGTGCCAGCAGCTCCAGATCCGGGACAGGGGAATATAGTGGAAACACCATATATTTT CASSSRSGTGEYSGNTIYF
TRBJ2-5 - TRBV7-2 - TGTGCCAGCAGCCTAGGACGGTCGGTGGGGTTAAAGACCCAGTACTTC CASSLGRSVGLKTQYF
TRBJ1-4 TRBD1 TRBV20-1 - TGCAGTGCTGGAGGGACGGGACAGGGGGCAGGGACCAATGAAAAACTGTTTTTT CSAGGTGQGAGTNEKLFF
TRBJ2-5 TRBD2 TRBV10-3 - TGTGCCAGCAGCCGTAGACCACTAGCGGGGGCGATCGGGACCCAGTACTTC CASSRRPLAGAIGTQYF
TRBJ1-3 - TRBV28 - TGTGCCAGCAGGAGACAGGCAGGAAACACCATATATTTT CASRRQAGNTIYF
TRBJ1-5 - TRBV7-2 many TGTGCCAGCAGCTCTCGAGGAGGGGGTCGCAATCAGCCCCAGCATTTT CASSSRGGGRNQPQHF
TRBJ2-1 - TRBV20-1 few TGCAGTGCGCACATAACAGGGTTTCTAGCGAGAGAGCAGTTCTTC CSAHITGFLAREQFF